The present TCR beta chain was sequenced within a study of blood T cells in healthy people across ages. For this clonotype: What it binds is not known.

Findings and caveats of the study: Whereas aged donors had fewer naive CD4+ cells, long-lived donors had more of them and higher diversity.

A J-beta primer mix and a sample-barcoded 5' primer were used in a second PCR of about 7 to 11 cycles. MiXCR was run by TCRdb on the 5' RACE reads, yielding one entry per CDR3 protein. Of fewer than 1,200,000 distinct CDR3 sequences in the sample, about 23% were seen once. These data also featured in a second study, about T cells of mothers and their children.

The sample consisted of blood. The receptor was derived from a girl aged 2 to 10 in good health.

CDR3 coding DNA: TGTGCCAGCAGCCTGGACAATGCTTATGGCTACACCTTC. This codes for CASSLDNAYGYTF. The chain couples TRBV4-2 to TRBJ1-2, with D possibly being TRBD1 (5 bases). The germline V gene encodes CDR1 LGHNA and CDR2 YNFKEQ. CDR3 size: 13 residues. Between the trimmed V and J ends, which lost 4 bases and 5 bases, there was a span of 11 bases.